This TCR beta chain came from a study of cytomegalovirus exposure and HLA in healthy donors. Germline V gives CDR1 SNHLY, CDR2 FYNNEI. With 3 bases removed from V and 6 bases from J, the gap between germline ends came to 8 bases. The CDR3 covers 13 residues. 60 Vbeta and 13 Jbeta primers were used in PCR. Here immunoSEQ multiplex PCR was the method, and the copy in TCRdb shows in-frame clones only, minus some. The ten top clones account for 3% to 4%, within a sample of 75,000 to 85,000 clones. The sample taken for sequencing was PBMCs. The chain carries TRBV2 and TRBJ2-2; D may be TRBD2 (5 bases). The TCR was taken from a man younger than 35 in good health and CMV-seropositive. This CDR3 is CASSDGGPGELFF. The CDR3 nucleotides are TGTGCCAGCAGTGATGGAGGTCCCGGGGAGCTGTTTTTT.